This entry describes one T cell receptor beta chain. Its antigen remains unknown. This CDR3 contains 19 residues. As to time point: week 23, last vaccination. All doses held 300 ug of mutant IDH1 20-mer peptide, with topical imiquimod. TCRdb's copy holds only in-frame clones and misses some; the assay was immunoSEQ multiplex PCR. The sample includes 50,000 to 65,000 clones, 80% to 90% of them seen just once. The sample comes from a study of a mutant IDH1 vaccine in newly diagnosed glioma. About the research overall: Treated patients had a mean age of around 39 years and a sex split that was around 62% male and 37.5% female. Broader study findings: It seemed that pseudoprogression was not linked to changes in the top peripheral T cell clonotypes.

Material: PBMCs, obtained from a glioma patient whose treatment included an IDH1 peptide vaccine. This sequence originates from a man aged 35 to 55 with glioma. This chain connects TRBV21-1 to TRBJ2-1; the D call of TRBD2 is as the table states it, not checked on the DNA. TRBV21-1 is a pseudogene segment. The CDR3 DNA reads as TGTGCCAGCAGCAAAGGAGGAGGGGGAAGAGCGGGAGTTGACAATGAGCAGTTCTTC. It translates to CASSKGGGGRAGVDNEQFF.